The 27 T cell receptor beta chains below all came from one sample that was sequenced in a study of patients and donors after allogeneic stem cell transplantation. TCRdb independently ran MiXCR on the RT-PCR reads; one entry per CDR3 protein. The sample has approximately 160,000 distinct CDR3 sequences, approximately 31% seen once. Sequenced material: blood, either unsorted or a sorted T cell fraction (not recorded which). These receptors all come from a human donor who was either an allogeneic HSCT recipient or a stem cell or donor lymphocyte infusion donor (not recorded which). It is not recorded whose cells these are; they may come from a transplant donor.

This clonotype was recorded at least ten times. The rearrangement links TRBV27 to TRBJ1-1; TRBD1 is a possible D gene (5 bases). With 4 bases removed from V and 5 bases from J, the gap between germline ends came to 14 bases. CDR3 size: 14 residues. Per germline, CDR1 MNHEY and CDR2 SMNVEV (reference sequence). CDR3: CASSWAGGETEAFF. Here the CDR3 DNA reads TGTGCCAGCAGTTGGGCGGGGGGGGAGACTGAAGCTTTCTTT.

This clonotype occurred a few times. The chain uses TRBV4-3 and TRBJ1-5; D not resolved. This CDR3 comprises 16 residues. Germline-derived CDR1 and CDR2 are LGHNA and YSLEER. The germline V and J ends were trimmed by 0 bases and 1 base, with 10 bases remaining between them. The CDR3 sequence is CASSQDLKHSNQPQHF. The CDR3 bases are TGCGCCAGCAGCCAAGATCTAAAGCACAGCAATCAGCCCCAGCATTTT.

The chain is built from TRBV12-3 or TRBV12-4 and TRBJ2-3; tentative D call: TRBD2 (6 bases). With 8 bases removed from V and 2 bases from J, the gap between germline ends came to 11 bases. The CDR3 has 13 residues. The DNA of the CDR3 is TGTGCCAGCCGAGGCGGGAACACAGATACGCAGTATTTT. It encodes CASRGGNTDTQYF.

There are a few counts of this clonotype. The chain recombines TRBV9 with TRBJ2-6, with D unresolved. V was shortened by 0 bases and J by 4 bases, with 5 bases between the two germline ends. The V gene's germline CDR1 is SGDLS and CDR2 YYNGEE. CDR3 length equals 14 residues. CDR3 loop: CASSVGTGANVLTF. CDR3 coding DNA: TGTGCCAGCAGCGTAGGGACGGGGGCCAACGTCCTGACTTTC.

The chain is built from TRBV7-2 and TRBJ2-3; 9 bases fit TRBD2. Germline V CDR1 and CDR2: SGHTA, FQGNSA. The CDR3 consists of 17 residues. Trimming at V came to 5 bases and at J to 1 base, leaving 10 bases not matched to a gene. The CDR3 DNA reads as TGTGCCAGCAGCGTTACCCATAGCGGGAGTGGCACAGATACGCAGTATTTT. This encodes CASSVTHSGSGTDTQYF. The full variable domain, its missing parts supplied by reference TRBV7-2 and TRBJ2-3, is GAGVSQSPSNKVTEKGKDVELRCDPISGHTALYWYRQSLGQGLEFLIYFQGNSAPDKSGLPSDRFSAERTGGSVSTLTIQRTQQEDSAVYLCASSVTHSGSGTDTQYFGPGTRLTVL.

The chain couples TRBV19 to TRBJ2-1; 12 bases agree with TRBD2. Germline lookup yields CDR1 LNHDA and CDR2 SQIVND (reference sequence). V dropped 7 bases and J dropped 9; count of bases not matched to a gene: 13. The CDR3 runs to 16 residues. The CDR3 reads CASKMGGLAGPGEQFF. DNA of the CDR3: TGTGCCAGTAAGATGGGGGGACTAGCGGGCCCCGGTGAGCAGTTCTTC.

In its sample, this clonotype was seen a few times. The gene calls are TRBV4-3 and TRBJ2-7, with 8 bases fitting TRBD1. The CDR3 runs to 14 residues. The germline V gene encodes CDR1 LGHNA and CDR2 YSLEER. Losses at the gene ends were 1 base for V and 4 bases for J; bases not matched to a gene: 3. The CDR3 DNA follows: TGCGCCAGCAGCCAAGCGACAGGGGTTTACGAGCAGTACTTC. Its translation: CASSQATGVYEQYF.

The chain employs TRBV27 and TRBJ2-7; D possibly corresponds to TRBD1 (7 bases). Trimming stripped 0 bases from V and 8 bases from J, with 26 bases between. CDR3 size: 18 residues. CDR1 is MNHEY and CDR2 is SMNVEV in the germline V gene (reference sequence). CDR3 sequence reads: CASSLSQDDRDFMGKQYF. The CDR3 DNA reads TGTGCCAGCAGTTTATCGCAAGACGACAGGGACTTTATGGGAAAGCAGTACTTC.

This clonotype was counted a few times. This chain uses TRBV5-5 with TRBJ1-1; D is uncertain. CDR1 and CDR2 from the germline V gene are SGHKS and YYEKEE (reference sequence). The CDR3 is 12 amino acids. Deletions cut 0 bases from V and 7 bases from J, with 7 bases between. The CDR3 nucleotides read TGTGCCAGCAGCTTGGTGGGGAATGAAGCTTTCTTT. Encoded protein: CASSLVGNEAFF.

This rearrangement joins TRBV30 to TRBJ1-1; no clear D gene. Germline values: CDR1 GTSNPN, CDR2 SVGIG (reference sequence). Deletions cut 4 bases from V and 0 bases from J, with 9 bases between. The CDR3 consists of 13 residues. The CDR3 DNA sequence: TGTGCCTGGATCTTACATATGAACACTGAAGCTTTCTTT. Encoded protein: CAWILHMNTEAFF.

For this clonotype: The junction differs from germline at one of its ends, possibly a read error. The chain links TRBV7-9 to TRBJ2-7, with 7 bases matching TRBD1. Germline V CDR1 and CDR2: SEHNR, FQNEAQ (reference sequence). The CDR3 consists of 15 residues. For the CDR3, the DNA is TGTGCCAGCAGCCACGGGACAGCGCTCTCCTATGAGCAGTACTTC. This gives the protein CASSHGTALSYEQYF. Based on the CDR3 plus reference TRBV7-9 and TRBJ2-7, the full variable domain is DTGVSQNPRHKITKRGQNVTFRCDPISEHNRLYWYRQTLGQGPEFLTYFQNEAQLEKSRLLSDRFSAERPKGSFSTLEIQRTEQGDSAMYLCASSHGTALSYEQYFGPGTRLTVT.

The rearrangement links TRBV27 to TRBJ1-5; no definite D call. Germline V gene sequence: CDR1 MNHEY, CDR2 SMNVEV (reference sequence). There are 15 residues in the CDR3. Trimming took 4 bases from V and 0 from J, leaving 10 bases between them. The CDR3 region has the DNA TGTGCCAGCAGTTCATATACAGATAGCAATCAGCCCCAGCATTTT. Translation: CASSSYTDSNQPQHF.

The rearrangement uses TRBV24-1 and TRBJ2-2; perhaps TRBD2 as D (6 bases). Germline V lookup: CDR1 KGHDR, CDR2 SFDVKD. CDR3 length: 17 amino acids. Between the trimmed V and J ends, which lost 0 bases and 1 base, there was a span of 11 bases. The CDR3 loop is CATSDLPAGRNTGELFF. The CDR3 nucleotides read TGTGCCACCAGTGATTTGCCCGCGGGAAGGAACACCGGGGAGCTGTTTTTT.

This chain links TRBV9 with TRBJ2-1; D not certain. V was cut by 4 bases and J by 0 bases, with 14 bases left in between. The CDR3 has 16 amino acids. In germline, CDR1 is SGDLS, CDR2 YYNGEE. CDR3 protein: CASSLMGIDSYNEQFF. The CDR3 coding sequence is TGTGCCAGCAGCCTCATGGGCATTGACTCCTACAATGAGCAGTTCTTC.

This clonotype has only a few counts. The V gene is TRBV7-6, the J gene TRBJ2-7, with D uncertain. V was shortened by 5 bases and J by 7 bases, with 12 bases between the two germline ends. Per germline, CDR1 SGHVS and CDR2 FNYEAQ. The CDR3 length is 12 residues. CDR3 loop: CASSTPSLEQYF. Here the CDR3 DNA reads TGTGCCAGCAGCACCCCTTCCCTGGAGCAGTACTTC.

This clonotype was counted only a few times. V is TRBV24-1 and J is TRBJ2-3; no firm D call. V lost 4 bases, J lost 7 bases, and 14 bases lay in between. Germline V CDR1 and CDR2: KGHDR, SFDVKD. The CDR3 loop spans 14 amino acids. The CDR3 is CATSDSRARNTQYF. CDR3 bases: TGTGCCACCAGTGACTCCCGGGCTCGGAATACGCAGTATTTT.

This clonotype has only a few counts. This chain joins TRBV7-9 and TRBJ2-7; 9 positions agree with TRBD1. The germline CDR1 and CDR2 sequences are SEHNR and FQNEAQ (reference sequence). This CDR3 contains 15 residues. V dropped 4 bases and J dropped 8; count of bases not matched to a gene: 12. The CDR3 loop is CASSSPKGTGHQQYF. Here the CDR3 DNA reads TGTGCCAGCAGCTCCCCAAAAGGGACAGGGCACCAGCAGTACTTC.

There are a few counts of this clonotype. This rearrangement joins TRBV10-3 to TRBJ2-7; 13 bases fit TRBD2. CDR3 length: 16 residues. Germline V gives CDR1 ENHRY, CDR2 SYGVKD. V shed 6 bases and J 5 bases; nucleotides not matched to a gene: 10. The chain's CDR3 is CAIRDTGLAGDNEQYF. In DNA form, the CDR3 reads TGTGCCATCAGAGACACTGGACTAGCGGGAGACAACGAGCAGTACTTC.

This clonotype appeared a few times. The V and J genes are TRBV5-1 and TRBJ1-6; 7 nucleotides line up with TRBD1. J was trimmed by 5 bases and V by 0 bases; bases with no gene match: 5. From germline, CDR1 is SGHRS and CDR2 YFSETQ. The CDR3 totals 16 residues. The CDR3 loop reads CASSLDLTGNNSPLHF. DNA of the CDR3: TGCGCCAGCAGCTTGGACCTGACAGGGAATAATTCACCCCTCCACTTT. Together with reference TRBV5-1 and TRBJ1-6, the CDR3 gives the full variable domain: KAGVTQTPRYLIKTRGQQVTLSCSPISGHRSVSWYQQTPGQGLQFLFEYFSETQRNKGNFPGRFSGRQFSNSRSEMNVSTLELGDSALYLCASSLDLTGNNSPLHFGNGTRLTVT.

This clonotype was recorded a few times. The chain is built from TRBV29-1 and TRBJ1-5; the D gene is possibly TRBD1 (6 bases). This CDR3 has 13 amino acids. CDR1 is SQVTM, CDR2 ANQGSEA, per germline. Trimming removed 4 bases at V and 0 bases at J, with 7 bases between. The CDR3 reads CSVADSSNQPQHF. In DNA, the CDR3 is TGCAGCGTTGCGGACAGTAGCAATCAGCCCCAGCATTTT.

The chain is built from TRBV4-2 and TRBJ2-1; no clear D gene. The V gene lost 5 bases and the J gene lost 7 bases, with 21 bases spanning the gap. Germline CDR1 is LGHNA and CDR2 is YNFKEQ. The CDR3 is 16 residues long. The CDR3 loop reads CASSASLMLAGNEQFF. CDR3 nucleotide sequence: TGTGCCAGCAGCGCCAGTCTGATGTTGGCCGGGAATGAGCAGTTCTTC.

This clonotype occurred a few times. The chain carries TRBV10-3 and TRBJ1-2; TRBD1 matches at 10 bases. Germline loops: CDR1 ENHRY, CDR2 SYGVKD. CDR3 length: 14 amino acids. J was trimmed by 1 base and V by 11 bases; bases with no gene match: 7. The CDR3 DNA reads TGTGCCTCAGCCGGGACAGGGGATAACTATGGCTACACCTTC. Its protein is CASAGTGDNYGYTF.

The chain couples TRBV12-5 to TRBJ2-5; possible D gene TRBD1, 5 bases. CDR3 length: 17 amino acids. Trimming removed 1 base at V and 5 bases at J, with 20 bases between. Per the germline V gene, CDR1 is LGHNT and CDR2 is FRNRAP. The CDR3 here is CASGLDLTSGMGETQYF. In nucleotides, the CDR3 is TGTGCTAGTGGTTTGGACTTGACGTCAGGGATGGGGGAGACCCAGTACTTC.

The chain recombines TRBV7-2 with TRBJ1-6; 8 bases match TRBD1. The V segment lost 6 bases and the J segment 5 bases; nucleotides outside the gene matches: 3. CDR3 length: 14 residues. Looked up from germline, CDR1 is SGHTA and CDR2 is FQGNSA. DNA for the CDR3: TGTGCCAGCAGAGAGGGACAGGATAATTCACCCCTCCACTTT. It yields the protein CASREGQDNSPLHF. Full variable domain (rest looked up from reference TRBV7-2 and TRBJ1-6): GAGVSQSPSNKVTEKGKDVELRCDPISGHTALYWYRQSLGQGLEFLIYFQGNSAPDKSGLPSDRFSAERTGGSVSTLTIQRTQQEDSAVYLCASREGQDNSPLHFGNGTRLTVT.

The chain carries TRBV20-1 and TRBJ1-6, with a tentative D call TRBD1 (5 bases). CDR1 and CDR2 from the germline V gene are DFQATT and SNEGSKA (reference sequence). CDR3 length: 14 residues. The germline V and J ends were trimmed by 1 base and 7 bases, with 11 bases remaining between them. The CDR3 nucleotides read TGCAGTGCTAGAGTATCGGGGACCAATTCACCCCTCCACTTT. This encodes CSARVSGTNSPLHF.

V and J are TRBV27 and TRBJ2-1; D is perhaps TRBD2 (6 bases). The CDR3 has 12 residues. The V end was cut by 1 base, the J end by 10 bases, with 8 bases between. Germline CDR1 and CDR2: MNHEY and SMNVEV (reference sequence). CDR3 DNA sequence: TGTGCCAGCAGTTTATTACGGGGGGAGCAGTTCTTC. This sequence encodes CASSLLRGEQFF.

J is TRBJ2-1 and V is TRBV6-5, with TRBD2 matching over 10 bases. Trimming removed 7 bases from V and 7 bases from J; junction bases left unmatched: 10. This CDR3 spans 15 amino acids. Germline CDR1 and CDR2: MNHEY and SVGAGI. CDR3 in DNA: TGTGCCAGCATCGAGACAGCGGGAGGGCCGAATGAGCAGTTCTTC. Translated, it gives CASIETAGGPNEQFF.